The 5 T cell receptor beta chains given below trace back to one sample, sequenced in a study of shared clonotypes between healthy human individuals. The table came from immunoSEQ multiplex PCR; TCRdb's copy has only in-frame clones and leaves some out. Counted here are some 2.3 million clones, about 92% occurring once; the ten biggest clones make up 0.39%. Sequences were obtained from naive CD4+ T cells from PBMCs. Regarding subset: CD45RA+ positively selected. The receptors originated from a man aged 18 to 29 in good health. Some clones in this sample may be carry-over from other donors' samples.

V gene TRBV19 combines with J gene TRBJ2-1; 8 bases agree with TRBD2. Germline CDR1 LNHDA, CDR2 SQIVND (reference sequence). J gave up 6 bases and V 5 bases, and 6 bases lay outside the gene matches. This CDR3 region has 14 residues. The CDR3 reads CASSARGRPNEQFF. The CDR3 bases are TGTGCCAGTAGTGCTCGCGGGAGGCCCAATGAGCAGTTCTTC. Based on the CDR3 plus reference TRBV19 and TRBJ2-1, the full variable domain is DGGITQSPKYLFRKEGQNVTLSCEQNLNHDAMYWYRQDPGQGLRLIYYSQIVNDFQKGDIAEGYSVSREKKESFPLTVTSAQKNPTAFYLCASSARGRPNEQFFGPGTRLTVL.

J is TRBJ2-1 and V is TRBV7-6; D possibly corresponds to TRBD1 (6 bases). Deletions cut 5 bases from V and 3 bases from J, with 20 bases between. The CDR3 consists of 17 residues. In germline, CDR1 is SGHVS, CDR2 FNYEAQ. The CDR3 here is CASSPEVGTPYYNEQFF. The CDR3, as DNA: TGTGCCAGCAGCCCAGAAGTCGGGACACCATACTACAATGAGCAGTTCTTC.

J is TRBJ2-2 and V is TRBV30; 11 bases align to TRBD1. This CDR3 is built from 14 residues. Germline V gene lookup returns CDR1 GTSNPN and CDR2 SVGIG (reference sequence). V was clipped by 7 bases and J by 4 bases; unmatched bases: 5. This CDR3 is CASPGQGGTGELFF. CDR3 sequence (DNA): TGTGCCTCTCCGGGACAGGGGGGCACCGGGGAGCTGTTTTTT.

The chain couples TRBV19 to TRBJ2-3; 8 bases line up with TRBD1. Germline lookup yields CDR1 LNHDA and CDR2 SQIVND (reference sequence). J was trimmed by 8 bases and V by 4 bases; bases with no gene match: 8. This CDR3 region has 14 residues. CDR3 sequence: CASSTDRGRSTQYF. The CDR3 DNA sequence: TGTGCCAGTAGTACAGACAGGGGACGAAGTACGCAGTATTTT.

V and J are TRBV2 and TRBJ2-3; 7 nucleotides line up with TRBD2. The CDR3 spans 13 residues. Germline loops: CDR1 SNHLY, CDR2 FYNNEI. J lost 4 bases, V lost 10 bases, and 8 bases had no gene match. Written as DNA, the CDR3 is TGTGCCACTCTAGGCGGGAGTGCAGATACGCAGTATTTT. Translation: CATLGGSADTQYF.